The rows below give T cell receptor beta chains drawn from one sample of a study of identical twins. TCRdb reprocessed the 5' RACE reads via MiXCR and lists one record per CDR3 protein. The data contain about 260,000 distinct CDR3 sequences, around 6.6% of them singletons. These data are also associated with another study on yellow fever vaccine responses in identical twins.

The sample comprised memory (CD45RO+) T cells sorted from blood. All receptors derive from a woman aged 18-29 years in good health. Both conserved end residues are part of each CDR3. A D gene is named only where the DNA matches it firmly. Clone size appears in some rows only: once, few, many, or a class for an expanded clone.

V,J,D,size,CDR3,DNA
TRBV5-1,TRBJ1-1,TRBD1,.,CASRMDRVGSEAFF,TGCGCCAGCAGAATGGACAGGGTGGGTTCTGAAGCTTTCTTT
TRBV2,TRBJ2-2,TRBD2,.,CAFRWTSGRDKNTGELFF,TGTGCCTTCAGGTGGACTAGCGGGAGGGATAAGAACACCGGGGAGCTGTTTTTT
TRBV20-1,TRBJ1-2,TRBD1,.,CSAGQGDSGYTF,TGCAGTGCTGGACAGGGTGACAGTGGCTACACCTTC
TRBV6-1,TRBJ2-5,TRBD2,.,CASRKTSGTYQETQYF,TGTGCCAGCAGAAAAACTAGCGGAACCTACCAAGAGACCCAGTACTTC
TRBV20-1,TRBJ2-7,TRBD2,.,CSAATSGKAYEQYF,TGCAGTGCCGCGACTAGCGGGAAGGCCTACGAGCAGTACTTC
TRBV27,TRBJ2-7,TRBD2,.,CASSLSVTSGSYEQYF,TGTGCCAGCAGTTTATCGGTGACTAGCGGGAGCTACGAGCAGTACTTC
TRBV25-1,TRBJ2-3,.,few,CAISGPRAADTQYF,TGTGCCATATCCGGGCCCAGAGCGGCAGATACGCAGTATTTT
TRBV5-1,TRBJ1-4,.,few,CASSLGQGTQKLFF,TGCGCCAGCAGCTTAGGTCAGGGAACTCAAAAACTGTTTTTT
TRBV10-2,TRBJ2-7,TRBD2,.,CASMSWASGAYEQYF,TGCGCCAGCATGTCCTGGGCTAGCGGGGCCTACGAGCAGTACTTC
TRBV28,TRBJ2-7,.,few,CASSLERTGSREQYF,TGTGCCAGCAGTTTAGAGAGGACCGGATCCCGCGAGCAGTACTTC
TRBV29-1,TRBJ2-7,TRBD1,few,CSVAERQGYEQYF,TGCAGCGTGGCGGAGAGACAGGGCTACGAGCAGTACTTC
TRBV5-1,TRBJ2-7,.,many,CASSFGGNEQYF,TGCGCCAGCAGCTTTGGGGGTAACGAGCAGTACTTC
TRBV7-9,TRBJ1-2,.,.,CASSLMAGNYGYTF,TGTGCCAGCAGCTTAATGGCAGGGAACTATGGCTACACCTTC
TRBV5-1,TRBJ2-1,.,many,CASSAEGIYNEQFF,TGCGCCAGCAGTGCCGAGGGGATCTACAATGAGCAGTTCTTC
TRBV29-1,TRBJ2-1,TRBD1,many,CSVSRDRYNEQFF,TGCAGCGTGTCGCGGGACAGGTACAATGAGCAGTTCTTC
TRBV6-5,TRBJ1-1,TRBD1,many,CASSYRGTATTEAFF,TGTGCCAGCAGTTACCGGGGGACAGCGACCACTGAAGCTTTCTTT
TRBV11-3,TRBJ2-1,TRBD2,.,CASSLNLISGISNEQFF,TGTGCCAGCAGCTTAAATTTGATTAGCGGGATTTCGAATGAGCAGTTCTTC
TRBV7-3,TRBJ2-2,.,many,CASSSTDTGELFF,TGTGCCAGCAGCTCGACAGACACCGGGGAGCTGTTTTTT
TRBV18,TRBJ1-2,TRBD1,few,CASSTSQGNGYTF,TGTGCCAGCTCAACTTCACAGGGGAATGGCTACACCTTC
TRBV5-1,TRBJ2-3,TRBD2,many,CASSQTSGSTTDTQYF,TGCGCCAGCAGCCAGACTAGCGGGAGTACGACAGATACGCAGTATTTT
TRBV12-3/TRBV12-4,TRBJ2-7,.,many,CASSFLAGSGSYEQYF,TGTGCCAGCAGTTTCCTTGCCGGGAGTGGTTCCTACGAGCAGTACTTC
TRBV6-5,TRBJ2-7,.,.,CASSYVQYGDYEQYF,TGTGCCAGCAGTTACGTACAATATGGAGACTACGAGCAGTACTTC
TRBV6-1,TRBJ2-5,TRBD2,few,CASSPTAGGPGETQYF,TGTGCCAGCAGCCCGACCGCGGGGGGGCCCGGTGAGACCCAGTACTTC
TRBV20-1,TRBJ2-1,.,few,CSARNVRDQNNEQFF,TGCAGTGCTAGAAATGTCCGGGACCAAAACAATGAGCAGTTCTTC
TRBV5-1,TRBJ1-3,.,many,CASSTGGGSGNTIYF,TGCGCCAGCAGCACCGGAGGGGGCTCTGGAAACACCATATATTTT
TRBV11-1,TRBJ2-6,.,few,CASSLVFPEGLSGANVLTF,TGTGCCAGCAGCTTAGTTTTCCCAGAGGGGCTGTCTGGGGCCAACGTCCTGACTTTC
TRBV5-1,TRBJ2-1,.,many,CASSLTTVGNEQFF,TGCGCCAGCAGCTTAACCACAGTTGGCAATGAGCAGTTCTTC
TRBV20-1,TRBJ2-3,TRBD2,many,CSASNRRGGTDTQYF,TGCAGTGCTAGTAATAGGCGGGGGGGTACAGATACGCAGTATTTT
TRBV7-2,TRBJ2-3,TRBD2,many,CASSLRAGFTDTQYF,TGTGCCAGCAGCTTACGAGCGGGGTTTACAGATACGCAGTATTTT
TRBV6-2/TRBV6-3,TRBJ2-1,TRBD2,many,CASTPRGGGTNEQFF,TGTGCCAGCACCCCCCGTGGCGGGGGGACGAATGAGCAGTTCTTC
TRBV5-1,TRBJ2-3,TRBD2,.,CASSPESGRAPDTQYF,TGCGCCAGCAGCCCGGAGAGCGGGAGGGCCCCAGATACGCAGTATTTT
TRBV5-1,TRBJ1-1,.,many,CASWREGPGTEAFF,TGCGCCAGCTGGAGGGAGGGCCCGGGTACTGAAGCTTTCTTT
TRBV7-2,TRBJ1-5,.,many,CASSLTGLTVQPQHF,TGTGCCAGCAGCTTAACGGGGCTGACAGTCCAGCCCCAGCATTTT
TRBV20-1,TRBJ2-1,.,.,CSARDVAKISYNEQFF,TGCAGTGCTAGAGATGTGGCGAAGATATCCTACAATGAGCAGTTCTTC
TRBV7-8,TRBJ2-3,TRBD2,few,CASSATSGASTDTQYF,TGTGCCAGCAGCGCCACTAGCGGGGCTAGCACAGATACGCAGTATTTT
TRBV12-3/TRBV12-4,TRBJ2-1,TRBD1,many,CASSADRDEQFF,TGTGCCAGCAGTGCGGACAGGGATGAGCAGTTCTTC
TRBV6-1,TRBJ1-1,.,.,CASSGARAGSEEAFF,TGTGCCAGCAGTGGAGCGAGAGCCGGGAGCGAAGAAGCTTTCTTT
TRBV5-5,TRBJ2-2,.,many,CASSLGIANTGELFF,TGTGCCAGCAGCCTGGGGATAGCGAACACCGGGGAGCTGTTTTTT
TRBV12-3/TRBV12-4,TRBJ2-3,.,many,CASSPTRPPDTQYF,TGTGCCAGCAGTCCAACCCGACCGCCCGATACGCAGTATTTT
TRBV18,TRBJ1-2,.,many,CASSPRLGEGLYGYTF,TGTGCCAGCTCACCACGATTGGGAGAAGGTCTCTATGGCTACACCTTC
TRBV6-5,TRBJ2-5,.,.,CASSYSSPTARETQYF,TGTGCCAGCAGTTACTCGAGCCCGACGGCTAGGGAGACCCAGTACTTC
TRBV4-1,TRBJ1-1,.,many,CASSQVSSNTEAFF,TGCGCCAGCAGCCAAGTCTCAAGTAACACTGAAGCTTTCTTT
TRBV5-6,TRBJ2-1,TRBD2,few,CASSLGAGGHYNEQFF,TGTGCCAGCAGCTTGGGGGCGGGAGGGCATTACAATGAGCAGTTCTTC
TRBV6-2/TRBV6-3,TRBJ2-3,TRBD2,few,CATTRGTSSTDTQYF,TGTGCCACCACTCGAGGGACTAGCTCCACAGATACGCAGTATTTT
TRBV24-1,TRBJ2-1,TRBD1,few,CATRSSQGERHNEQFF,TGTGCCACCAGATCCTCACAGGGGGAAAGACACAATGAGCAGTTCTTC
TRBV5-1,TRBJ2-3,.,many,CASSVSGASTDTQYF,TGCGCCAGCAGCGTCAGCGGAGCCAGCACAGATACGCAGTATTTT
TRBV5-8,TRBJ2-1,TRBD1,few,CASSLVGLGQASWF,TGTGCCAGCAGCTTAGTCGGTCTAGGACAGGCAAGTTGGTTC
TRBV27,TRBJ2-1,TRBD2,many,CASSPRTSGTYNEQFF,TGTGCCAGCAGTCCAAGGACTAGCGGGACTTACAATGAGCAGTTCTTC
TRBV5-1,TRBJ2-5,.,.,CASSFPGGPQETQYF,TGCGCCAGCAGCTTCCCGGGCGGACCTCAAGAGACCCAGTACTTC
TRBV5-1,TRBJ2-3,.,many,CASSLAAGLDDTQYF,TGCGCCAGCAGCTTGGCCGCGGGGCTCGACGATACGCAGTATTTT